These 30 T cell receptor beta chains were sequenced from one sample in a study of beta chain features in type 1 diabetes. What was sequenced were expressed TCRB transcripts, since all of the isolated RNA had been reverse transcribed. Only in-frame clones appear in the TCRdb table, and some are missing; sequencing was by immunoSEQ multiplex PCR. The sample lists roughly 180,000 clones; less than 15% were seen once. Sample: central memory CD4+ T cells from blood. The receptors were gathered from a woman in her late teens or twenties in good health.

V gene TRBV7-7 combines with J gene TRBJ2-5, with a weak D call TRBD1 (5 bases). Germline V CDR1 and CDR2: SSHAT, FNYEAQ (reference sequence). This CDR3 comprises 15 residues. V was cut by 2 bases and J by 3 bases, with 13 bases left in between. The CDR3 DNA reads TGTGCCAGCAGCTTAACAGGTTCGACGGAAGAGACCCAGTACTTC. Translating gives CASSLTGSTEETQYF.

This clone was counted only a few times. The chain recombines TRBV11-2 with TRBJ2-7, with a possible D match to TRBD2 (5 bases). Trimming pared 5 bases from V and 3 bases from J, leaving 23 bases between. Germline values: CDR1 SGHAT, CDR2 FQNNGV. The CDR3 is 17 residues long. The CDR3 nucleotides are TGTGCCAGCAGCCCGACTTCTCGGGGAGTGCGTGGCTACGAGCAGTACTTC. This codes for CASSPTSRGVRGYEQYF.

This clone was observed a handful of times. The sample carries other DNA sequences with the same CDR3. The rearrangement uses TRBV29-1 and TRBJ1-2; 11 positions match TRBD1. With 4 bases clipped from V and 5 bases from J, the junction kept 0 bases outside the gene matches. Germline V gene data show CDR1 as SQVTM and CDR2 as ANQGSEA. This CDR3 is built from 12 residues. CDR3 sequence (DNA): TGCAGCGTTGGGGACAGGGGGTATGGCTACACCTTC. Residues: CSVGDRGYGYTF.

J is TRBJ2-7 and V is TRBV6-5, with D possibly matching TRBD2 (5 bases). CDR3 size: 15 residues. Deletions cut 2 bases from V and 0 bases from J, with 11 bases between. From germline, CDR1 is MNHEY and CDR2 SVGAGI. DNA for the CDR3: TGTGCCAGCAGTTACCCCTCGGCGGGCTCCTACGAGCAGTACTTC. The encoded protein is CASSYPSAGSYEQYF.

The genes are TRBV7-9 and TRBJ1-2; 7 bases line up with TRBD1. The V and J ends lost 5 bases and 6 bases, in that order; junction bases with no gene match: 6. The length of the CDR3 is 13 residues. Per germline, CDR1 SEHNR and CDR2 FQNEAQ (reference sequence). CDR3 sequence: CASSPDRANGYTF. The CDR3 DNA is TGTGCCAGCAGCCCCGACAGGGCGAATGGCTACACCTTC.

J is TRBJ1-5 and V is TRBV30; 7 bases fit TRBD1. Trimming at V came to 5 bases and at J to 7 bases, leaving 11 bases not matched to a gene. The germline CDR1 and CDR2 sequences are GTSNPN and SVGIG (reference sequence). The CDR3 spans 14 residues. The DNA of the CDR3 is TGTGCCTGGGGTGGGACAGAGCGCGGGCAGCCCCAGCATTTT. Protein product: CAWGGTERGQPQHF.

CDR3 nucleotides: TGTGCCAGCAGTTCCCCTCGACTAGCGCGCTCCTACGAGCAGTACTTC. This gives the protein CASSSPRLARSYEQYF. The chain uses TRBV27 and TRBJ2-7; 8 nucleotides line up with TRBD2. This CDR3 region has 16 residues. Germline V gives CDR1 MNHEY, CDR2 SMNVEV (reference sequence). Losses at the gene ends were 4 bases for V and 0 bases for J; bases not matched to a gene: 8.

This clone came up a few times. CDR3 DNA sequence: TGTGCCAGCAGCTTACACCTATACAATGAGCAGTTCTTC. Translating gives CASSLHLYNEQFF. The chain employs TRBV7-2 and TRBJ2-1; D is ambiguous. Germline lookup yields CDR1 SGHTA and CDR2 FQGNSA. The ends were cut back, 2 bases at V and 4 bases at J, with 6 bases in the middle. CDR3 length equals 13 residues.

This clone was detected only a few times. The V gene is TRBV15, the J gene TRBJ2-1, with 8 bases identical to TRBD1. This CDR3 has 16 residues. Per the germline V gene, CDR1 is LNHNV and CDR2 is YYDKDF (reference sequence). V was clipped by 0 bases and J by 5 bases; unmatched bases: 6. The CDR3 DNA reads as TGTGCCACCAGCAGAGATCCAAGACAGGGGAACAATGAGCAGTTCTTC. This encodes CATSRDPRQGNNEQFF.

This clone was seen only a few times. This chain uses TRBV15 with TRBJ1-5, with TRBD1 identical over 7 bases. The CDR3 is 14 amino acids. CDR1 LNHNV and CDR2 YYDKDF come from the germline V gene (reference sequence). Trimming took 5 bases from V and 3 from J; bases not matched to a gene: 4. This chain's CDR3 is CATSLGTVNQPQHF. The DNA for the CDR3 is TGTGCCACCAGCCTCGGGACAGTCAATCAGCCCCAGCATTTT.

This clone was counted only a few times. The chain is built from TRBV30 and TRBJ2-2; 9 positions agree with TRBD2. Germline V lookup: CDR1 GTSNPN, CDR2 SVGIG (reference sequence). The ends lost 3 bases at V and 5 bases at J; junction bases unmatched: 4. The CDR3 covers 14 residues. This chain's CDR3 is CAWRGLALTGELFF. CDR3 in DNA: TGTGCCTGGAGAGGACTAGCGTTAACCGGGGAGCTGTTTTTT.

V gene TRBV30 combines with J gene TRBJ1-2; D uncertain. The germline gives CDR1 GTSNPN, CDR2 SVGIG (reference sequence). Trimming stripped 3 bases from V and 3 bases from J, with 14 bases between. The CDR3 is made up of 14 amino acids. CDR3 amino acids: CAWRRTVRYYGYTF. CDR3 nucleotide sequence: TGTGCCTGGAGGAGGACTGTGAGGTACTATGGCTACACCTTC.

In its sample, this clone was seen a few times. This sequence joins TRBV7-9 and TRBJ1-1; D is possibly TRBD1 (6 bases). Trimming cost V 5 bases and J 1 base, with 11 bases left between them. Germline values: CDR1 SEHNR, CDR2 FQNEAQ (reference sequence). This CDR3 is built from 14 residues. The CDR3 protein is CASSLQGTNTEAFF. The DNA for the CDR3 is TGTGCCAGCAGCCTACAGGGTACGAACACTGAAGCTTTCTTT.

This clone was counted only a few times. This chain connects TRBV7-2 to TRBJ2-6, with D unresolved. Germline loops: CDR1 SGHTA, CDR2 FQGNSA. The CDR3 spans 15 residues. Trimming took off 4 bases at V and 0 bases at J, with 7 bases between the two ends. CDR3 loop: CASSSRGSGANVLTF. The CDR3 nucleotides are TGTGCCAGCAGCTCTCGAGGCTCTGGGGCCAACGTCCTGACTTTC.

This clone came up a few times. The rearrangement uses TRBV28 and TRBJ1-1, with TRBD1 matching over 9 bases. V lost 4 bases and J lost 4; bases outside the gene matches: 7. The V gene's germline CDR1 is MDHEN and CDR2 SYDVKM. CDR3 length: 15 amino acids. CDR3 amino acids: CASSSLAGQGTEAFF. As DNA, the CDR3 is TGTGCCAGCAGTTCCCTGGCGGGACAGGGCACTGAAGCTTTCTTT.

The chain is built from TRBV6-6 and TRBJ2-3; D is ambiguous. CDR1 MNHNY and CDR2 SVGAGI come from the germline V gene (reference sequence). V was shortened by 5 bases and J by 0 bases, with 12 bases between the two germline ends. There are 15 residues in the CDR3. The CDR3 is CASSVTHLSTDTQYF. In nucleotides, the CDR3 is TGTGCCAGCAGTGTAACCCACCTAAGCACAGATACGCAGTATTTT.

CDR3 sequence (DNA): TGCGCCAGCAGCCTCCCGAGAGCTAACTATGGCTACACCTTC. Protein product: CASSLPRANYGYTF. The rearrangement uses TRBV23-1 and TRBJ1-2; the D is unclear. TRBV23-1 carries the ORF label, with uncertain function. The length of the CDR3 is 14 residues. The V gene lost 6 bases and the J gene lost 0 bases, with 11 bases spanning the gap.

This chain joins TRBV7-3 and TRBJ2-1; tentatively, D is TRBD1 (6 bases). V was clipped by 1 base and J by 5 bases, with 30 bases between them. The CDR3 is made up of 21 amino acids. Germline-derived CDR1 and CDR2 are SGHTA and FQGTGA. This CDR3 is CASSLSPGDHPRIISDNEQFF. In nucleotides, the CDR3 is TGTGCCAGCAGCTTAAGTCCAGGGGACCACCCCCGCATTATCAGTGACAATGAGCAGTTCTTC.

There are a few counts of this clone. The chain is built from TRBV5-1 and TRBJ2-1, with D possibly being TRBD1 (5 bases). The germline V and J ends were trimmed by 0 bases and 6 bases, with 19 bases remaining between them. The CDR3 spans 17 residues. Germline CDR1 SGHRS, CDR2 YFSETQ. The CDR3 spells CASSLDRQIDGFNEQFF. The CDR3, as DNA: TGCGCCAGCAGCTTGGATCGACAGATCGACGGTTTCAATGAGCAGTTCTTC.

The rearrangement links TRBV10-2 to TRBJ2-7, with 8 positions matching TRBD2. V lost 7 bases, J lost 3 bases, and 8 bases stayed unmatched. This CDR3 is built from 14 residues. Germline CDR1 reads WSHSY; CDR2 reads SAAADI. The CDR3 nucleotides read TGCGCCAGCACGGTACGGGAGGGCCGCTACGAGCAGTACTTC. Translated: CASTVREGRYEQYF.

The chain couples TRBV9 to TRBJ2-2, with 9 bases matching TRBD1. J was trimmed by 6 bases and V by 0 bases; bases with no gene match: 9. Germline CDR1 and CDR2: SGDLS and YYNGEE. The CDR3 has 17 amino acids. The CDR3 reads CASSVAGNRGPAGELFF. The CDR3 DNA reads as TGTGCCAGCAGCGTAGCGGGGAACAGGGGGCCTGCCGGGGAGCTGTTTTTT.

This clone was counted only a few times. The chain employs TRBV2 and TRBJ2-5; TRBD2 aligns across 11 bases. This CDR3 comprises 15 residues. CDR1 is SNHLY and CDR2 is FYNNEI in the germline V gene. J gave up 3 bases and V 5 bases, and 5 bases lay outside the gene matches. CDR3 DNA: TGTGCCAGCAGTCCACAGGGACTAGCGGAAGAGACCCAGTACTTC. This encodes CASSPQGLAEETQYF.

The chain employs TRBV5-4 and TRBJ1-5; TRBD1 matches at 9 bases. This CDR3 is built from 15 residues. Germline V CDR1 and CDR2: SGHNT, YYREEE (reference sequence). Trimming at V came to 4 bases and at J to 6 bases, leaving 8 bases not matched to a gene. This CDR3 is CASSRSGQGGQPQHF. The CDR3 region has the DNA TGTGCCAGCAGCCGATCGGGACAGGGAGGTCAGCCCCAGCATTTT.

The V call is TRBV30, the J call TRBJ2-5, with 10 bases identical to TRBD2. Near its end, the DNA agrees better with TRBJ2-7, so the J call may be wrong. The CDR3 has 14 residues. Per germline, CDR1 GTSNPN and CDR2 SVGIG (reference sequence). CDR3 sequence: CAWSSGRASYEQYF. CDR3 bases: TGTGCCTGGAGTAGCGGGAGGGCGTCCTACGAGCAGTACTTC.

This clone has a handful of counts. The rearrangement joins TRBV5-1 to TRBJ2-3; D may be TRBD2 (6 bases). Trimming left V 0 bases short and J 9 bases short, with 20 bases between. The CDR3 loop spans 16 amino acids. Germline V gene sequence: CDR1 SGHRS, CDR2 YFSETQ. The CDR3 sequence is CASSLALSGAEKTQYF. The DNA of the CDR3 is TGCGCCAGCAGCTTGGCCTTGTCGGGAGCGGAAAAAACGCAGTATTTT. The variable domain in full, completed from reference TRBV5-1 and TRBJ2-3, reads KAGVTQTPRYLIKTRGQQVTLSCSPISGHRSVSWYQQTPGQGLQFLFEYFSETQRNKGNFPGRFSGRQFSNSRSEMNVSTLELGDSALYLCASSLALSGAEKTQYFGPGTRLTVL.

The CDR3 reads CASSLSLAGFTDTQYF. The CDR3 region has the DNA TGTGCCAGCAGCTTATCCCTAGCGGGGTTCACAGATACGCAGTATTTT. This sequence joins TRBV11-3 and TRBJ2-3; 9 bases map to TRBD2. V trimming: 2 bases; J trimming: 2 bases; junction bases outside the gene matches: 5. CDR3 length equals 16 residues. The germline V gene has CDR1 SGHNT and CDR2 YENEEA.

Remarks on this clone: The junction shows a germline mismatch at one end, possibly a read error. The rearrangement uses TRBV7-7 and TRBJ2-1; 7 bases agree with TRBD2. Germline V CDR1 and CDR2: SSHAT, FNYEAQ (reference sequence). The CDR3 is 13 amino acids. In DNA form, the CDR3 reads TGTGCTAGCAGCTCCCTCACTTGGACTAGTCCGGTCTTC. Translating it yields CASSSLTWTSPVF.

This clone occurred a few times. The CDR3 sequence is CASSFNGQGGSPQHF. For the CDR3, the DNA is TGCGCCAGCAGCTTCAACGGACAGGGAGGTTCGCCCCAGCATTTT. The chain combines TRBV5-1 with TRBJ1-5, with 8 bases fitting TRBD1. Per germline, CDR1 SGHRS and CDR2 YFSETQ. V lost 2 bases to trimming and J lost 9 bases; unmatched junction nucleotides: 10. The CDR3 has 15 residues.

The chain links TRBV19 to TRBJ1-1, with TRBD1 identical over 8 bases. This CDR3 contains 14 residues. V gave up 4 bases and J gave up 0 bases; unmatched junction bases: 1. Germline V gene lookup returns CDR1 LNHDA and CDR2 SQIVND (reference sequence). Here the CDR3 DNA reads TGTGCCAGTAGTAGGGACAGGATGAACACTGAAGCTTTCTTT. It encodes CASSRDRMNTEAFF.

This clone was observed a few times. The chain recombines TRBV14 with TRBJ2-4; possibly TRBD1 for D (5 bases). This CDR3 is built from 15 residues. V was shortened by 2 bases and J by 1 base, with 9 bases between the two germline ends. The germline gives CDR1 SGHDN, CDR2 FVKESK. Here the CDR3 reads CASSQSRGAKNIQYF. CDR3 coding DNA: TGTGCCAGCAGCCAAAGTAGGGGCGCCAAAAACATTCAGTACTTC.